These 29 T cell receptor beta chains were sequenced from one sample in a study of cytomegalovirus exposure and HLA in healthy donors. PCR used 60 Vbeta primers and 13 Jbeta primers. Data came from immunoSEQ multiplex PCR; TCRdb stores just in-frame clones and leaves some out. This repertoire shows around 150,000 clones, over 75% found once; its top ten account for approximately 1.4%. Sequencing input: PBMCs. The receptors stem from a woman aged 30 to 39 in good health and CMV-seronegative.

CDR3 region: CASSLGGRPRGTGELFF. CDR3 coding DNA: TGTGCCAGCAGCTTAGGGGGGCGCCCCCGGGGCACCGGGGAGCTGTTTTTT. This chain uses TRBV7-2 with TRBJ2-2, with D maybe TRBD1 (6 bases). The CDR3 has 17 amino acids. V lost 1 base and J 4 bases, leaving 16 bases between the germline ends. The V gene's germline CDR1 is SGHTA and CDR2 FQGNSA.

This chain links TRBV5-1 with TRBJ2-1; weak D call: TRBD2 (7 bases). V lost 4 bases, J lost 6 bases, and 20 bases lay in between. Germline V gives CDR1 SGHRS, CDR2 YFSETQ. The CDR3 runs to 16 residues. CDR3 in amino acids: CASSLRGGAGSNEQFF. The CDR3 DNA follows: TGCGCCAGCAGCCTTAGAGGGGGGGCTGGTAGCAATGAGCAGTTCTTC.

This chain uses TRBV7-9 with TRBJ2-1, with no clear D. V shed 0 bases and J shed 9 bases, with 6 bases lying between them. The CDR3 has 12 amino acids. The germline V gene encodes CDR1 SEHNR and CDR2 FQNEAQ (reference sequence). The CDR3 nucleotides are TGTGCCAGCAGCTTAGCCACACCTGAGCAGTTCTTC. This sequence encodes CASSLATPEQFF.

This clone was observed a single time. The gene calls are TRBV9 and TRBJ2-1, with TRBD2 matching 9 bases. The CDR3 is made up of 16 amino acids. CDR1 is SGDLS, CDR2 YYNGEE, per germline. J lost 7 bases, V lost 1 base, and 9 bases had no gene match. CDR3 sequence: CASSVFGGGVFNEQFF. DNA for the CDR3: TGTGCCAGCAGCGTATTCGGCGGGGGGGTTTTTAATGAGCAGTTCTTC.

V is TRBV13 and J is TRBJ2-3; 10 nucleotides match TRBD2. V shed 5 bases and J 5 bases; nucleotides not matched to a gene: 7. The CDR3 totals 15 residues. The germline V gene encodes CDR1 PRHDT and CDR2 FYEKMQ (reference sequence). The CDR3 DNA reads TGTGCCAGCAGCCTTAGCCTAGCGGGGGAAGATACGCAGTATTTT. It codes for CASSLSLAGEDTQYF. Looking up the rest from reference TRBV13 and TRBJ2-3 gives the full variable domain: AAGVIQSPRHLIKEKRETATLKCYPIPRHDTVYWYQQGPGQDPQFLISFYEKMQSDKGSIPDRFSAQQFSDYHSELNMSSLELGDSALYFCASSLSLAGEDTQYFGPGTRLTVL.

V and J are TRBV30 and TRBJ1-5; D is perhaps TRBD1 (5 bases). The CDR3 has 14 amino acids. Trimming stripped 0 bases from V and 4 bases from J, with 10 bases between. The germline V gene encodes CDR1 GTSNPN and CDR2 SVGIG (reference sequence). Here the CDR3 DNA reads TGTGCCTGGAGTGTACTGAAGGGGAATCAGCCCCAGCATTTT. It encodes CAWSVLKGNQPQHF. Using reference TRBV30 and TRBJ1-5 for the parts outside the CDR3, the full variable domain is SQTIHQWPATLVQPVGSPLSLECTVEGTSNPNLYWYRQAAGRGLQLLFYSVGIGQISSEVPQNLSASRPQDRQFILSSKKLLLSDSGFYLCAWSVLKGNQPQHFGDGTRLSIL.

The count of this clone is one. V usage is TRBV30 and J usage is TRBJ1-1, with 9 bases that match TRBD1. Germline V gives CDR1 GTSNPN, CDR2 SVGIG (reference sequence). The CDR3 covers 14 residues. Trimming cost V 4 bases and J 0 bases; bases outside gene matches: 3. Here the CDR3 DNA reads TGTGCCTGGACTAGGACAGGGGTGAACACTGAAGCTTTCTTT. Residues: CAWTRTGVNTEAFF.

This clone occurred a few times. V and J are TRBV11-1 and TRBJ2-2, with TRBD1 matching 9 bases. The germline CDR1 and CDR2 sequences are SGHAT and FQDESV (reference sequence). The ends lost 5 bases at V and 5 bases at J; junction bases unmatched: 6. The CDR3 spans 15 residues. The CDR3 DNA reads as TGTGCCAGCAGCCGCCGGGACAGGGTAACCGGGGAGCTGTTTTTT. This gives the protein CASSRRDRVTGELFF.

This clone has only one observation. This chain links TRBV5-8 with TRBJ1-1, with D perhaps TRBD1 (6 bases). Germline values: CDR1 SGHTS, CDR2 YDEGEE. This CDR3 region has 15 residues. V lost 2 bases and J lost 2, with 13 bases in between. This CDR3 is CASSFTGIRNTEAFF. Here the CDR3 DNA reads TGTGCCAGCAGCTTCACAGGGATAAGAAACACTGAAGCTTTCTTT.

The J gene is TRBJ2-3, the V gene TRBV27; TRBD1 aligns across 10 bases. CDR1 is MNHEY and CDR2 is SMNVEV in the germline V gene (reference sequence). The CDR3 length is 15 residues. J was trimmed by 1 base and V by 7 bases; bases with no gene match: 5. CDR3 coding DNA: TGTGCCAGCACTCGACAGGGGGCGGGCACAGATACGCAGTATTTT. It is translated as CASTRQGAGTDTQYF.

The chain joins TRBV5-1 to TRBJ2-7; tentatively, D is TRBD2 (5 bases). Germline CDR1 and CDR2: SGHRS and YFSETQ. Trimming cost V 1 base and J 2 bases, with 10 bases left between them. The CDR3 consists of 14 residues. Here the CDR3 DNA reads TGCGCCAGCAGCTTGACAGTGAGGGCCTACGAGCAGTACTTC. Encoded protein: CASSLTVRAYEQYF.

The CDR3 DNA reads as TGTGCCTGGAGTGTACAGCTGCCCAGCGAGCAGTACTTC. It specifies CAWSVQLPSEQYF. The chain has TRBV30 and TRBJ2-7, with D hard to call. Trimming stripped 0 bases from V and 6 bases from J, with 12 bases between. The CDR3 runs 13 residues. Looked up from germline, CDR1 is GTSNPN and CDR2 is SVGIG (reference sequence).

V gene TRBV6-5 combines with J gene TRBJ2-5, with 8 bases matching TRBD2. The V segment lost 7 bases and the J segment 0 bases; nucleotides outside the gene matches: 7. The CDR3 totals 15 residues. The germline V gene encodes CDR1 MNHEY and CDR2 SVGAGI. The CDR3 DNA is TGTGCCAGCAACGCCGGGAGGGTGTACCAAGAGACCCAGTACTTC. Translated, it gives CASNAGRVYQETQYF.

The chain has TRBV2 and TRBJ1-1; 7 positions agree with TRBD1. Germline-derived CDR1 and CDR2 are SNHLY and FYNNEI. With 8 bases clipped from V and 9 bases from J, the junction kept 12 bases outside the gene matches. The CDR3 consists of 13 residues. The CDR3 spells CASPKEQGGQAFF. CDR3 DNA: TGTGCCAGCCCCAAGGAGCAGGGGGGACAAGCTTTCTTT.

The chain recombines TRBV2 with TRBJ2-7; D not resolved. Deletions cut 7 bases from V and 3 bases from J, with 16 bases between. Per the germline V gene, CDR1 is SNHLY and CDR2 is FYNNEI. This CDR3 contains 14 residues. The CDR3 protein is CASTYDKDLYEQYF. CDR3 sequence (DNA): TGTGCCAGCACTTACGACAAGGATCTCTACGAGCAGTACTTC.

The chain employs TRBV5-1 and TRBJ1-1; possible D gene TRBD1, 5 bases. The CDR3 is made up of 13 amino acids. The V and J ends lost 6 bases and 4 bases respectively, with 13 bases between them. Germline V gene data show CDR1 as SGHRS and CDR2 as YFSETQ. The CDR3 here is CASTGTRGTEAFF. Here the CDR3 DNA reads TGCGCCAGCACCGGAACAAGGGGCACTGAAGCTTTCTTT.

This chain joins TRBV2 and TRBJ1-2; the D is unclear. CDR1 is SNHLY and CDR2 is FYNNEI in the germline V gene. V was shortened by 4 bases and J by 5 bases, with 14 bases between the two germline ends. The CDR3 length is 14 residues. The CDR3 loop reads CASSAQALSYGYTF. The DNA of the CDR3 is TGTGCCAGCAGTGCCCAAGCCTTATCTTATGGCTACACCTTC.

The rearrangement links TRBV11-3 to TRBJ2-7; 9 bases are a match to TRBD1. Germline loops: CDR1 SGHNT, CDR2 YENEEA. J gave up 2 bases and V 2 bases, and 4 bases lay outside the gene matches. This CDR3 is 15 amino acids long. The CDR3 DNA follows: TGTGCCAGCAGCTTATCGGGACAGGGAACCTACGAGCAGTACTTC. This translates into CASSLSGQGTYEQYF.

The chain uses TRBV5-8 and TRBJ2-7; TRBD1 aligns across 7 bases. Germline CDR1 and CDR2: SGHTS and YDEGEE. This CDR3 spans 15 amino acids. V dropped 3 bases and J dropped 9; count of bases not matched to a gene: 15. The CDR3 sequence is CASSSQDRAQKVQYF. In DNA form, the CDR3 reads TGTGCCAGCAGCTCCCAAGACAGGGCCCAGAAGGTGCAGTACTTC.

This clone was counted a few times. The V call is TRBV5-1, the J call TRBJ2-7; 8 positions agree with TRBD1. Germline CDR1 reads SGHRS; CDR2 reads YFSETQ. The CDR3 totals 14 residues. Trimming took 0 bases from V and 6 from J; bases not matched to a gene: 5. In nucleotides, the CDR3 is TGCGCCAGCAGCTTGGTTGGACAGGGCGTCGAGCAGTACTTC. This codes for CASSLVGQGVEQYF.

The chain combines TRBV6-1 with TRBJ1-5, with D tentatively TRBD1 (5 bases). With 6 bases removed from V and 8 bases from J, the gap between germline ends came to 20 bases. The CDR3 loop spans 15 amino acids. In germline, CDR1 is MNHNS, CDR2 SASEGT. This chain's CDR3 is CASRGTWMGIEPQHF. The CDR3, as DNA: TGTGCCAGCAGGGGGACTTGGATGGGTATAGAGCCCCAGCATTTT.

The genes are TRBV19 and TRBJ1-1, with D perhaps TRBD1 (6 bases). The CDR3 is made up of 13 amino acids. The germline CDR1 and CDR2 sequences are LNHDA and SQIVND (reference sequence). V was trimmed by 5 bases and J by 8 bases, leaving 15 bases between them. The CDR3, as DNA: TGTGCCAGTAGTCCACACAGGGAGTCCGAAGCTTTCTTT. Translating gives CASSPHRESEAFF.

The chain combines TRBV2 with TRBJ1-2; D is perhaps TRBD1 (6 bases). Deletions cut 5 bases from V and 7 bases from J, with 14 bases between. The CDR3 has 13 residues. Germline V lookup: CDR1 SNHLY, CDR2 FYNNEI. Here the CDR3 DNA reads TGTGCCAGCAGTCTCGAGGGGGTTGGTGGCTACACCTTC. Its protein is CASSLEGVGGYTF.

The V call is TRBV7-2, the J call TRBJ2-5; D is uncertain. Trimming removed 4 bases from V and 5 bases from J, with 14 bases in between. The germline V gene encodes CDR1 SGHTA and CDR2 FQGNSA. CDR3 length equals 14 residues. The CDR3: CASSSRLAVETQYF. The CDR3 nucleotides read TGTGCCAGCAGCTCAAGACTGGCTGTCGAGACCCAGTACTTC.

The rearrangement uses TRBV12-5 and TRBJ2-2; 11 nucleotides line up with TRBD2. Trimming cost V 2 bases and J 4 bases; bases outside gene matches: 3. This CDR3 comprises 16 residues. From germline, CDR1 is LGHNT and CDR2 FRNRAP. CDR3 bases: TGTGCTAGTGGTTTGATCCTAGCGGGAGGCACCGGGGAGCTGTTTTTT. Its translation is CASGLILAGGTGELFF.

DNA for the CDR3: TGTGCCAGCAGTGAATACAGGGCGGAGACCCAGTACTTC. It yields the protein CASSEYRAETQYF. The chain links TRBV2 to TRBJ2-5; possible D gene TRBD1, 6 bases. CDR1 and CDR2 from the germline V gene are SNHLY and FYNNEI. The CDR3 extends over 13 amino acids. V was pared by 2 bases and J by 5 bases, with 9 bases between.

As concerns this clone: A junction boundary mismatches the germline segment, possibly from a read error. CDR3 residues: CSSSLGRGSPMNTEAFF. CDR3 sequence (DNA): TGTTCCAGCAGCTTAGGCCGCGGGAGCCCAATGAACACTGAAGCTTTCTTT. The chain recombines TRBV7-9 with TRBJ1-1; D not resolved. The germline V gene has CDR1 SEHNR and CDR2 FQNEAQ (reference sequence). The CDR3 consists of 17 residues.

The chain combines TRBV7-8 with TRBJ2-3; perhaps TRBD2 as D (5 bases). Trimming removed 2 bases from V and 2 bases from J, with 11 bases in between. There are 15 residues in the CDR3. Germline CDR1 SGHVS, CDR2 FQNEAQ. The CDR3, as DNA: TGTGCCAGCAGCTTATATACTAGACCCACAGATACGCAGTATTTT. Translating gives CASSLYTRPTDTQYF.

This clone turned up a few times. This rearrangement joins TRBV6-1 to TRBJ1-2, with 9 bases matching TRBD1. The V segment lost 3 bases and the J segment 9 bases; nucleotides outside the gene matches: 17. The CDR3 length is 17 residues. CDR1 and CDR2 from the germline V gene are MNHNS and SASEGT. CDR3 protein: CASSDLWDLDRGVCYTF. The CDR3 DNA reads TGTGCCAGCAGTGATCTTTGGGACCTCGACAGGGGGGTATGCTACACCTTC.